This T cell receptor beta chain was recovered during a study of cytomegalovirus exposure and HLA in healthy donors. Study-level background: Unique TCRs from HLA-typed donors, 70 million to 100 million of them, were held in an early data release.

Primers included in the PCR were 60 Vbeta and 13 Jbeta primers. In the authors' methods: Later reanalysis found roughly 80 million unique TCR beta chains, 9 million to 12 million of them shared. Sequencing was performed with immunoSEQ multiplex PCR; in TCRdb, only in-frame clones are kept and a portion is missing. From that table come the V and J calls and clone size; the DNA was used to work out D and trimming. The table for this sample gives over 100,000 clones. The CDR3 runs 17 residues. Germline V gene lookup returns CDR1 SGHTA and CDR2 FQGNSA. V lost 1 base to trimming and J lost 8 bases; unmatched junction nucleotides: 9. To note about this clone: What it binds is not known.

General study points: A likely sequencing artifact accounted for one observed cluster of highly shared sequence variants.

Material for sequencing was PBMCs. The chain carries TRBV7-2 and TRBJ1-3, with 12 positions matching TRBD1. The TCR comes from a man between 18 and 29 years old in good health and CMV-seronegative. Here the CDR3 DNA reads TGTGCCAGCAGCTTAGTGGGGACAGGGGGCCGGGTGGACACCATATATTTT. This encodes CASSLVGTGGRVDTIYF.